This T cell receptor beta chain was obtained from a study of T-cell memory formation after mild COVID-19. Study as a whole: TCR clusters were mostly confined to one donor each.

V was pared by 7 bases and J by 2 bases, with 14 bases between. CDR3 length: 15 amino acids. Germline loops: CDR1 SEHNR, CDR2 FQNEAQ (reference sequence). Study results and limitations: Mainly CM and EM harbored the contracting CD4+ clones; mainly EMRA harbored the CD8+ ones. Several responding clones turned up in pre-infection memory, indicating that cross-reactive memory may have taken part.

Constant-segment primers were used for 5'RACE, and the resulting TCR alpha and TCR beta cDNA libraries carried sample barcodes and UMIs. A single record per CDR3 protein comes from TCRdb applying MiXCR to the 5' RACE reads. The top ten hold roughly 24% of the sample, which has a few hundred thousand distinct CDR3 sequences, roughly 16% seen once. As regards this clonotype: Antigen specificity is unknown.

The chain has TRBV7-9 and TRBJ2-2, with D perhaps matching TRBD1 (5 bases). The sequencing sample was made of PBMCs or a T cell subset sorted from them (not recorded which). The receptor was isolated from a man between 18 and 35 years old who had mild COVID-19 (a few samples of this study predate the infection). Cell type and time point are not known. As DNA, the CDR3 is TGTGCCAGCACCGGAGCAAGGGGTAACACCGGGGAGCTGTTTTTT. Its translation: CASTGARGNTGELFF.